This paragraph covers one T cell receptor beta chain sequence. Enrollees, about 18 to 89 years old, lived in 24 US areas. The V gene's germline CDR1 is SGHNT and CDR2 YYREEE (reference sequence). This CDR3 has 14 amino acids. J gave up 5 bases and V 4 bases, and 9 bases lay outside the gene matches. This entry comes from a study of blood T cell repertoires in COVID-19. The overall study: From the United States, Italy and Spain came samples of acute and convalescent COVID-19. Nucleic acid was either cDNA or gDNA, and it came from T cells, B-cell-depleted T cells, or PBMCs.

In the source study's methods: Estimation of nucleated cell counts relied on the amplification of reference gene primers. The data were produced by immunoSEQ multiplex PCR, yet TCRdb's version contains in-frame clones alone and is incomplete. That table gives V, J and clone size, and the DNA gave D and trimming. Of under 200,000 clones in the sample, roughly 80% are singletons; the top ten hold approximately 5.1%. The sequenced material came from PBMCs or T cells enriched from blood (not recorded which). This chain connects TRBV5-4 to TRBJ2-7, with 7 bases matching TRBD1. This TCR was recovered from a woman aged 40 to 50 with acute COVID-19. CDR3 sequence: CASSAGTAFNEQYV. Written as DNA, the CDR3 is TGTGCCAGCAGCGCCGGGACAGCGTTCAACGAGCAGTACGTC.